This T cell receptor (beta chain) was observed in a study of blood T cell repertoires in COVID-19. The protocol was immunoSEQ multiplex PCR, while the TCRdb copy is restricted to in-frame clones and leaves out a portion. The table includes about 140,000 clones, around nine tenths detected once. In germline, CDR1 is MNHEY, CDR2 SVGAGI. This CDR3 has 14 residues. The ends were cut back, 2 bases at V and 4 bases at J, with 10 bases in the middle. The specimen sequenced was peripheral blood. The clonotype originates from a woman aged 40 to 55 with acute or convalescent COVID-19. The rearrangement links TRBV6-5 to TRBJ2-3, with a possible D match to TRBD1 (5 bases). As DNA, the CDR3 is TGTGCCAGCAGTTACGGCAGGGAATCAGATACGCAGTATTTT. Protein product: CASSYGRESDTQYF.